This T cell receptor (beta chain) appears in the sequencing data of a study of T cells after posttransplantation cyclophosphamide. Study conclusions and caveats: Recipient CMV seropositivity and CMV reactivation strongly tracked TRB clonality. Donor-recipient repertoire similarity was low at 1-2 months, rising over year one. TRB overlap between skin or GI tissue T cells and blood was limited.

Treatment was busulfan-fludarabine conditioning, a marrow graft, and cyclophosphamide on days +3 and +4. Profiling relied on immunoSEQ multiplex PCR, and the TCRdb table lists in-frame clones only, not all of them. The repertoire consists of tens of thousands of clones, with 90% occurring once and the leading ten covering about 2.5%. This clone is a singleton in its sample. No antigen is known for it. The ends were cut back, 3 bases at V and 2 bases at J, with 13 bases in the middle. From germline, CDR1 is ENHRY and CDR2 SYGVKD. This CDR3 is built from 15 residues. The sequences come from PBMCs, collected roughly 59 days after allogeneic stem cell transplant with posttransplant cyclophosphamide. The J gene is TRBJ2-5, the V gene TRBV10-3; a weak D match, TRBD1 (6 bases). The source of this sequence is a male patient aged 55 to 69 who received an allogeneic stem cell transplant from a related donor and was CMV-positive. Among the T cells, some may be from the graft donor. The CDR3 here is CAISEGQTGQETQYF. CDR3 bases: TGTGCCATCAGTGAAGGGCAAACAGGGCAAGAGACCCAGTACTTC.